A single sample is the source of the 28 T cell receptor beta chains below, sequenced in a study of shared clonotypes between healthy human individuals (dated by TCRdb to the early 2020s). Library preparation employed the immunoSEQ multiplex PCR assay. TCRdb re-hosts the immuneACCESS table, in-frame sequences only. Its copies lack some clones; in the studies checked, an unresolved V gene accounts for under half of them, and the cause for the rest is not known. The sample data list under 850,000 clones, and roughly 72% of these were observed just once. The ten largest make up over 1.5% of the sample. Material for sequencing was memory CD4+ T cells sorted from blood. The sample's cell subset or site label, in plain terms: CD45RA-negative fraction. The receptor set was obtained from a woman aged 30 to 39 in good health.

CDR3 in DNA: TGTGCCACCCGGGGAAGGAGCGGAACATACAATGAGCAGTTCTTC. Amino acids: CATRGRSGTYNEQFF. This chain links TRBV19 with TRBJ2-1, with D tentatively TRBD2 (5 bases). The CDR3 covers 15 residues. V was pared by 10 bases and J by 4 bases, with 20 bases between. CDR1 is LNHDA and CDR2 is SQIVND in the germline V gene (reference sequence).

V and J are TRBV19 and TRBJ2-5; TRBD2 agrees at 8 bases. The better agreement between TRBJ2-7 and the DNA end casts doubt on the J call. The CDR3 loop spans 12 amino acids. Germline CDR1 is LNHDA and CDR2 is SQIVND (reference sequence). The CDR3 is CASSGRAGEQYF. CDR3 DNA: TGTGCCAGTAGCGGGAGGGCCGGCGAGCAGTACTTC.

This rearrangement joins TRBV4-1 to TRBJ2-5; D may be TRBD1 (5 bases). This CDR3 region has 15 residues. CDR1 is MGHRA, CDR2 YSYEKL, per germline. Trimming stripped 1 base from V and 6 bases from J, with 15 bases between. DNA for the CDR3: TGCGCCAGCAGCCAAGTGGTCTCAGGGCTGCAGACCCAGTACTTC. It yields the protein CASSQVVSGLQTQYF.

In this sample, this clone turned up a few times. The rearrangement joins TRBV19 to TRBJ2-5; maybe TRBD2 (5 bases). Germline loops: CDR1 LNHDA, CDR2 SQIVND (reference sequence). The CDR3 spans 14 residues. Trimming took off 1 base at V and 7 bases at J, with 13 bases between the two ends. The CDR3 nucleotides read TGTGCCAGTAGTATAGGGACTGTTCAGAGGACCCAGTACTTC. The encoded protein is CASSIGTVQRTQYF. Full variable domain (outside the CDR3, taken from reference TRBV19 and TRBJ2-5): DGGITQSPKYLFRKEGQNVTLSCEQNLNHDAMYWYRQDPGQGLRLIYYSQIVNDFQKGDIAEGYSVSREKKESFPLTVTSAQKNPTAFYLCASSIGTVQRTQYFGPGTRLLVL.

CDR3 in amino acids: CASWGVAGGHNEQFF. The CDR3 nucleotides read TGTGCCAGCTGGGGGGTAGCGGGAGGGCACAATGAGCAGTTCTTC. The V and J genes are TRBV27 and TRBJ2-1, with 11 bases aligning to TRBD2. After removal of 8 bases from V and 5 bases from J, the junction contained 8 bases not matched to a gene. Germline lookup yields CDR1 MNHEY and CDR2 SMNVEV (reference sequence). CDR3 length: 15 amino acids.

CDR3 sequence reads: CASSLEAGNYEQYF. CDR3 DNA: TGCGCCAGCAGCTTGGAAGCGGGGAACTACGAGCAGTACTTC. V gene TRBV5-1 combines with J gene TRBJ2-7, with 7 bases lining up with TRBD2. Germline assignment: CDR1 SGHRS and CDR2 YFSETQ. This CDR3 comprises 14 residues. V was pared by 0 bases and J by 3 bases, with 3 bases of the junction left unmatched.

The chain uses TRBV7-8 and TRBJ1-3; possibly TRBD1 for D (5 bases). This CDR3 contains 15 residues. V lost 5 bases and J lost 0, with 11 bases in between. Per the germline V gene, CDR1 is SGHVS and CDR2 is FQNEAQ. CDR3 sequence reads: CASSAGLHSGNTIYF. The CDR3 bases are TGTGCCAGCAGCGCAGGGTTACACTCTGGAAACACCATATATTTT.

The rearrangement joins TRBV4-2 to TRBJ2-3; 7 positions agree with TRBD2. This CDR3 has 16 residues. J was trimmed by 3 bases and V by 5 bases; bases with no gene match: 11. CDR1 and CDR2 from the germline V gene are LGHNA and YNFKEQ. The CDR3 region is CASSTGRPPWTDTQYF. CDR3 DNA sequence: TGTGCCAGCAGCACCGGGAGGCCTCCTTGGACAGATACGCAGTATTTT.

The chain is built from TRBV5-1 and TRBJ2-1; D may be TRBD2 (6 bases). In germline, CDR1 is SGHRS, CDR2 YFSETQ. V lost 0 bases to trimming and J lost 3 bases, with 7 bases between them. The CDR3 totals 14 residues. This CDR3 is CASSLAGVYNEQFF. In DNA form, the CDR3 reads TGCGCCAGCAGCTTGGCGGGAGTCTACAATGAGCAGTTCTTC.

The V call is TRBV7-9, the J call TRBJ2-6; D gene uncertain. Germline-derived CDR1 and CDR2 are SEHNR and FQNEAQ (reference sequence). V was trimmed by 5 bases and J by 0 bases, leaving 8 bases between them. CDR3 length equals 15 residues. CDR3 sequence: CASSPRTSGANVLTF. CDR3 bases: TGTGCCAGCAGCCCCCGGACCTCTGGGGCCAACGTCCTGACTTTC.

This chain uses TRBV9 with TRBJ1-1; D remains unclear. There are 13 residues in the CDR3. CDR1 is SGDLS and CDR2 is YYNGEE in the germline V gene. Trimming removed 0 bases at V and 8 bases at J, with 11 bases between. Here the CDR3 reads CASSVALRAEAFF. In nucleotides, the CDR3 is TGTGCCAGCAGCGTAGCGCTGAGGGCCGAAGCTTTCTTT.

The V and J genes are TRBV2 and TRBJ2-7, with TRBD1 matching 8 bases. The CDR3 covers 14 residues. The V gene end was trimmed by 6 bases and the J gene end by 3 bases; junction bases not matched to a gene: 7. The germline gives CDR1 SNHLY, CDR2 FYNNEI. In DNA form, the CDR3 reads TGTGCCAGCAGAAGGACAGGGCCTTACTACGAGCAGTACTTC. Translation gives CASRRTGPYYEQYF.

The chain couples TRBV7-9 to TRBJ2-7; 8 bases are shared with TRBD1. J was trimmed by 7 bases and V by 3 bases; bases with no gene match: 2. The CDR3 is 12 residues long. The germline gives CDR1 SEHNR, CDR2 FQNEAQ (reference sequence). CDR3 sequence reads: CASSFDRGEQYF. The CDR3 DNA reads as TGTGCCAGCAGCTTCGACAGGGGAGAGCAGTACTTC.

In the case of this clone: Given a much more abundant clone one base away, this may be a read error. This rearrangement joins TRBV18 to TRBJ1-1; TRBD1 agrees at 8 bases. With 5 bases clipped from V and 3 bases from J, the junction kept 2 bases outside the gene matches. The germline V gene encodes CDR1 KGHSH and CDR2 LQKENI. The CDR3 extends over 13 amino acids. CDR3: CASSSGQDTEAFF. CDR3 nucleotide sequence: TGTGCCAGCTCATCGGGACAGGACACTGAAGCTTTCTTT.

The genes are TRBV7-9 and TRBJ1-1; 7 nucleotides align to TRBD1. CDR1 and CDR2 from the germline V gene are SEHNR and FQNEAQ (reference sequence). V lost 5 bases, J lost 3 bases, and 3 bases stayed unmatched. CDR3 length equals 13 residues. The CDR3 DNA reads TGTGCCAGCAGCGTAGGGACAGACACTGAAGCTTTCTTT. Amino acid sequence: CASSVGTDTEAFF.

The gene calls are TRBV18 and TRBJ2-5; D might be TRBD1 or TRBD2, each matching 6 bases. With 2 bases removed from V and 2 bases from J, the gap between germline ends came to 18 bases. Germline lookup yields CDR1 KGHSH and CDR2 LQKENI. This CDR3 spans 17 amino acids. The CDR3 is CASSPKGGLGWQETQYF. The CDR3 DNA reads as TGTGCCAGCTCACCAAAGGGGGGTTTAGGCTGGCAAGAGACCCAGTACTTC.

V is TRBV5-4 and J is TRBJ2-6; a weak D match, TRBD1 (6 bases). The V gene's germline CDR1 is SGHNT and CDR2 YYREEE (reference sequence). The CDR3 length is 15 residues. Trimming removed 4 bases from V and 4 bases from J, with 12 bases in between. In DNA, the CDR3 is TGTGCCAGCAGCCGGTCAGGGGCAGGGGCCAACGTCCTGACTTTC. As protein: CASSRSGAGANVLTF.

This clone was found a few times. This chain uses TRBV5-1 with TRBJ2-1; 13 bases fit TRBD2. The CDR3 sequence is 15 residues long. The V segment lost 3 bases and the J segment 7 bases; nucleotides outside the gene matches: 4. The germline V gene has CDR1 SGHRS and CDR2 YFSETQ. The CDR3 loop reads CASSWTSGSGNEQFF. The CDR3 DNA follows: TGCGCCAGCAGCTGGACTAGCGGGAGTGGGAATGAGCAGTTCTTC.

This rearrangement joins TRBV18 to TRBJ2-1; 12 bases agree with TRBD2. CDR1 KGHSH and CDR2 LQKENI come from the germline V gene. V gave up 3 bases and J gave up 1 base; unmatched junction bases: 7. This CDR3 region has 18 residues. For the CDR3, the DNA is TGTGCCAGCTCACCTCGGACTAGCGGGGTCGGGTCCTACAATGAGCAGTTCTTC. Translated, it gives CASSPRTSGVGSYNEQFF.

The V and J genes are TRBV5-1 and TRBJ2-7; 7 bases line up with TRBD2. Germline-derived CDR1 and CDR2 are SGHRS and YFSETQ. Trimming at V came to 0 bases and at J to 4 bases, leaving 7 bases not matched to a gene. The CDR3 covers 15 residues. CDR3: CASSLVEGGSYEQYF. The CDR3 DNA sequence: TGCGCCAGCAGCTTGGTGGAGGGAGGGTCGTACGAGCAGTACTTC.

The V call is TRBV6-6, the J call TRBJ1-2; tentatively, D is TRBD1 (6 bases). Between the trimmed V and J ends, which lost 2 bases and 8 bases, there was a span of 18 bases. CDR3 length: 15 amino acids. Germline V gives CDR1 MNHNY, CDR2 SVGAGI (reference sequence). CDR3 residues: CASSYGHQGQRGYTF. Here the CDR3 DNA reads TGTGCCAGCAGTTACGGTCACCAGGGGCAGAGGGGCTACACCTTC.

The chain uses TRBV11-2 and TRBJ2-7; D possibly corresponds to TRBD1 (5 bases). The CDR3 has 12 amino acids. The V end lost 5 bases, the J end lost 3 bases, and 8 bases lay between the germline ends. Germline CDR1 reads SGHAT; CDR2 reads FQNNGV. The CDR3 DNA reads TGTGCCAGCAGCCCTGACAGCTACGAGCAGTACTTC. The encoded protein is CASSPDSYEQYF.

The rearrangement joins TRBV6-5 to TRBJ2-1; tentative D call: TRBD1 (6 bases). This CDR3 region has 13 residues. Per germline, CDR1 MNHEY and CDR2 SVGAGI. With 5 bases removed from V and 4 bases from J, the gap between germline ends came to 9 bases. CDR3 nucleotide sequence: TGTGCCAGCAGTAACAGGGTTTACAATGAGCAGTTCTTC. Protein sequence: CASSNRVYNEQFF.

The V gene is TRBV25-1, the J gene TRBJ1-2; D is unclear. V dropped 1 base and J dropped 4 bases, with 7 bases sitting between them. The CDR3 contains 13 residues. CDR1 is MGHDK, CDR2 SYGVNS, per germline. CDR3 region: CASSELEAYGYTF. CDR3 coding DNA: TGTGCCAGCAGTGAATTGGAGGCCTATGGCTACACCTTC.

J is TRBJ2-7 and V is TRBV30; tentative D call: TRBD1 (6 bases). The length of the CDR3 is 14 residues. V lost 2 bases and J lost 6, with 17 bases in between. The germline V gene encodes CDR1 GTSNPN and CDR2 SVGIG (reference sequence). CDR3 residues: CAWSPTGFWREQYF. The CDR3 DNA reads as TGTGCCTGGAGTCCGACAGGTTTTTGGCGCGAGCAGTACTTC.

Many counts were recorded for this clone. This chain connects TRBV9 to TRBJ2-2; TRBD2 matches at 12 bases. Germline V lookup: CDR1 SGDLS, CDR2 YYNGEE. The V gene end was trimmed by 3 bases and the J gene end by 6 bases; junction bases not matched to a gene: 3. This CDR3 has 15 amino acids. The CDR3 DNA reads TGTGCCAGCAGCGGGACTAGCGGGATGCCCGGGGAGCTGTTTTTT. It is translated as CASSGTSGMPGELFF.

The V call is TRBV4-1, the J call TRBJ2-5; D may correspond to TRBD1 or TRBD2 (5 bases each). The CDR3 is 13 amino acids. Germline CDR1 MGHRA, CDR2 YSYEKL. The V and J ends lost 4 bases and 5 bases respectively, with 11 bases between them. Here the CDR3 DNA reads TGCGCCAGCAGCCGTCCCGGGGCGGAGACCCAGTACTTC. Translation gives CASSRPGAETQYF.

The chain has TRBV18 and TRBJ1-5; D uncertain. The CDR3 covers 12 residues. From germline, CDR1 is KGHSH and CDR2 LQKENI. The V and J ends lost 5 bases and 0 bases respectively, with 2 bases between them. The CDR3 nucleotides read TGTGCCAGCTCAGATAGCAATCAGCCCCAGCATTTT. It encodes CASSDSNQPQHF. Full variable domain (missing parts from reference TRBV18 and TRBJ1-5): NAGVMQNPRHLVRRRGQEARLRCSPMKGHSHVYWYRQLPEEGLKFMVYLQKENIIDESGMPKERFSAEFPKEGPSILRIQQVVRGDSAAYFCASSDSNQPQHFGDGTRLSIL.